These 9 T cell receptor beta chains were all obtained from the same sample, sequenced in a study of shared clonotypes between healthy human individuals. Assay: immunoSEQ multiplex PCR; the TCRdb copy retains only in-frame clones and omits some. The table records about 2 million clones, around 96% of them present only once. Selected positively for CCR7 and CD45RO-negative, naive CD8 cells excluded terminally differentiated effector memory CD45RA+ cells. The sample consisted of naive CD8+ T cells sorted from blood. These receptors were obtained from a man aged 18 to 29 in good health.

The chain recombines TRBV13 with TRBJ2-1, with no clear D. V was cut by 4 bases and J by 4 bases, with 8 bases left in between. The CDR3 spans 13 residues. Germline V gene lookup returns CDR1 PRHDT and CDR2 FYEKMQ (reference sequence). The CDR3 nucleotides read TGTGCCAGCAGCTCCGGAAGTTACAATGAGCAGTTCTTC. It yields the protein CASSSGSYNEQFF. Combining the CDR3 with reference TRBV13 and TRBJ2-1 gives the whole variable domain AAGVIQSPRHLIKEKRETATLKCYPIPRHDTVYWYQQGPGQDPQFLISFYEKMQSDKGSIPDRFSAQQFSDYHSELNMSSLELGDSALYFCASSSGSYNEQFFGPGTRLTVL.

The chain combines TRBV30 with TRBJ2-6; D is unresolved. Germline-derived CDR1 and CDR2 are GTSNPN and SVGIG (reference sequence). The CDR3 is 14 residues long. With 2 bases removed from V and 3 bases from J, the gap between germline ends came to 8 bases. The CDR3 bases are TGTGCCTGGAGTATATGGGATGGGGCCAACGTCCTGACTTTC. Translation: CAWSIWDGANVLTF.

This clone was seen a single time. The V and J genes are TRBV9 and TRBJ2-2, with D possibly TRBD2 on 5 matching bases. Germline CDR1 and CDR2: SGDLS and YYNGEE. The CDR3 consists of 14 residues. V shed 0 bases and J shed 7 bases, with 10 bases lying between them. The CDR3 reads CASSVENAGGELFF. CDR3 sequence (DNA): TGTGCCAGCAGCGTAGAAAATGCGGGCGGGGAGCTGTTTTTT.

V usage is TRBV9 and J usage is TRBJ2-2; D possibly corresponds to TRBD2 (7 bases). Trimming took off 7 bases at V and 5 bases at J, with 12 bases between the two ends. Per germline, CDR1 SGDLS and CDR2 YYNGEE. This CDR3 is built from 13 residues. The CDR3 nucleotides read TGTGCCAGCGGCGGGGGCGGTACCGGGGAGCTGTTTTTT. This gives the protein CASGGGGTGELFF.

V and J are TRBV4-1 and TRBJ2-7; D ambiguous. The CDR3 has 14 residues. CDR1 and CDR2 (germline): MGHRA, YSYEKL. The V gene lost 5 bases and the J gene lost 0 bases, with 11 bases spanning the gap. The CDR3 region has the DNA TGCGCCAGCAGCAGAGCGCCTAGCTCCTACGAGCAGTACTTC. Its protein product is CASSRAPSSYEQYF.

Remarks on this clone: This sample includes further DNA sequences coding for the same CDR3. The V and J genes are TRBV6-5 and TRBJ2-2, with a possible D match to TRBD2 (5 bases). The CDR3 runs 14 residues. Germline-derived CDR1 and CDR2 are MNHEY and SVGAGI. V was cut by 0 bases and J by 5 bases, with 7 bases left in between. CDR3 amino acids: CASSYSGGTGELFF. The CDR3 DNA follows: TGTGCCAGCAGTTACTCTGGCGGGACCGGGGAGCTGTTTTTT.

In DNA, the CDR3 is TGTGCCAGTAGTAGATCCATGAACACTGAAGCTTTCTTT. Translation: CASSRSMNTEAFF. The V gene is TRBV19, the J gene TRBJ1-1; D gene uncertain. V was clipped by 4 bases and J by 0 bases, with 6 bases between them. CDR1 and CDR2 (germline): LNHDA, SQIVND (reference sequence). The CDR3 is 13 amino acids.

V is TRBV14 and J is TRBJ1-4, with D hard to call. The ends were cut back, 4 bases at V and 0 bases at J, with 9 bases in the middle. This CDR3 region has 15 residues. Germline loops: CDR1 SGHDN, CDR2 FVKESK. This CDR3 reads CASSPYTTTNEKLFF. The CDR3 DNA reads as TGTGCCAGCAGCCCATACACCACAACTAATGAAAAACTGTTTTTT.

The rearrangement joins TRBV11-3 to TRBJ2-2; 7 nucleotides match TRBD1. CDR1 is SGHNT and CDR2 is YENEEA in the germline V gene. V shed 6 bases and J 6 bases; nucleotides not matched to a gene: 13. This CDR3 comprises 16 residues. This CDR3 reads CASSSKQGLEPGELFF. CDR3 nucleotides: TGTGCCAGCAGTTCGAAACAGGGGCTAGAACCCGGGGAGCTGTTTTTT.